The 26 T cell receptor beta chains reported below all come from one sample, sequenced in a study of identical twins. TCRdb reprocessed the 5' RACE reads via MiXCR and lists one record per CDR3 protein. Among 1.5 million to 2 million distinct CDR3 sequences listed, under 35% were seen once. The sequenced sample was cord blood. Receptors were obtained from a newborn girl in good health.

The V gene is TRBV27, the J gene TRBJ1-5; no clear D. Per germline, CDR1 MNHEY and CDR2 SMNVEV (reference sequence). The CDR3 sequence is 12 residues long. V was cut by 6 bases and J by 6 bases, with 9 bases left in between. CDR3 sequence reads: CASRKKAQPQHF. The CDR3 DNA is TGTGCCAGCAGAAAAAAAGCTCAGCCCCAGCATTTT.

This rearrangement joins TRBV5-5 to TRBJ2-1, with no clear D. Germline V lookup: CDR1 SGHKS, CDR2 YYEKEE (reference sequence). The CDR3 is 13 amino acids. The V and J ends lost 2 bases and 4 bases respectively, with 7 bases between them. The CDR3 coding sequence is TGTGCCAGCAGCTTATTGCTATACAATGAGCAGTTCTTC. As protein: CASSLLLYNEQFF.

As concerns this clonotype: A read error may be the cause here, since a much bigger clone is one base away. This chain uses TRBV6-5 with TRBJ2-5, with 7 bases matching TRBD1. The J call may be mistaken, given a closer DNA end match to TRBJ2-4. The length of the CDR3 is 15 residues. The germline CDR1 and CDR2 sequences are MNHEY and SVGAGI. The DNA for the CDR3 is TGTGCCAGCAGTTACCCCCACAGGGGCGGAAACATTCAGTACTTC. It specifies CASSYPHRGGNIQYF.

Notes on this clonotype: One junction end does not reproduce the germline sequence, and a read error may be involved. The V and J genes are TRBV5-1 and TRBJ2-3; 11 positions match TRBD2. This CDR3 has 16 residues. CDR1 is SGHRS and CDR2 is YFSETQ in the germline V gene. The CDR3 protein is CASSFGSGGVTGTQYF. The CDR3 region has the DNA TGCGCCAGCAGCTTTGGTAGCGGGGGGGTCACAGGTACGCAGTATTTT.

The sample holds a few counts of this clonotype. CDR3 amino acids: CASSQVARGRKDTQYF. The CDR3 nucleotides are TGTGCCAGCAGCCAAGTGGCGCGGGGGAGGAAAGATACGCAGTATTTT. The chain uses TRBV4-2 and TRBJ2-3; 7 positions match TRBD2. The trim removed 1 base at V and 5 bases at J, leaving 9 bases unmatched. This CDR3 region has 16 residues. Germline V CDR1 and CDR2: LGHNA, YNFKEQ.

V gene TRBV10-3 combines with J gene TRBJ2-3, with D maybe TRBD1 (5 bases). V lost 3 bases and J 1 base, leaving 11 bases between the germline ends. This CDR3 has 15 residues. Per the germline V gene, CDR1 is ENHRY and CDR2 is SYGVKD. The CDR3 region is CAISDESRGTDTQYF. CDR3 nucleotides: TGTGCCATCAGTGACGAGAGCAGGGGCACAGATACGCAGTATTTT.

This clonotype was detected only a few times. The rearrangement uses TRBV10-3 and TRBJ1-5; D not certain. The V end was cut by 5 bases, the J end by 3 bases, with 8 bases between. The V gene's germline CDR1 is ENHRY and CDR2 SYGVKD. The CDR3 is made up of 13 amino acids. CDR3 protein: CAISSSDNQPQHF. The CDR3 nucleotides read TGTGCCATCAGTAGCTCGGACAATCAGCCCCAGCATTTT.

The chain carries TRBV2 and TRBJ2-3, with 7 bases aligning to TRBD2. Germline V gene data show CDR1 as SNHLY and CDR2 as FYNNEI. The CDR3 extends over 17 amino acids. V lost 2 bases, J lost 2 bases, and 10 bases stayed unmatched. The CDR3 loop is CASSEFGLADITDTQYF. CDR3 DNA: TGTGCCAGCAGTGAATTCGGGCTAGCGGATATCACAGATACGCAGTATTTT. The full variable domain, with the rest looked up from reference TRBV2 and TRBJ2-3, is EPEVTQTPSHQVTQMGQEVILRCVPISNHLYFYWYRQILGQKVEFLVSFYNNEISEKSEIFDDQFSVERPDGSNFTLKIRSTKLEDSAMYFCASSEFGLADITDTQYFGPGTRLTVL.

The J gene is TRBJ2-7, the V gene TRBV7-8, with unresolved D. Germline V lookup: CDR1 SGHVS, CDR2 FQNEAQ. Trimming took 0 bases from V and 3 from J, leaving 12 bases between them. The length of the CDR3 is 15 residues. CDR3 sequence (DNA): TGTGCCAGCAGCTTAGCACGGATTGGTCACTACGAGCAGTACTTC. Its protein is CASSLARIGHYEQYF.

This sequence joins TRBV28 and TRBJ2-3, with a tentative D call TRBD2 (5 bases). The CDR3 length is 16 residues. V dropped 3 bases and J dropped 5 bases, with 18 bases sitting between them. Germline loops: CDR1 MDHEN, CDR2 SYDVKM. Here the CDR3 DNA reads TGTGCCAGCAGTTTTTACGCTAGCCCCGGTGGAGATACGCAGTATTTT. Translated: CASSFYASPGGDTQYF.

The V gene is TRBV10-3, the J gene TRBJ1-5; a possible D gene is TRBD1 (5 bases). Germline CDR1 ENHRY, CDR2 SYGVKD. The CDR3 runs 13 residues. The V and J ends lost 6 bases and 4 bases respectively, with 10 bases between them. For the CDR3, the DNA is TGTGCCATCAGATTACAGGAGAATCAGCCCCAGCATTTT. Translating it yields CAIRLQENQPQHF.

This clonotype turned up a few times. This chain joins TRBV9 and TRBJ2-5; 9 nucleotides line up with TRBD1. Gene TRBJ2-7 matches the end of the DNA better, so the J call may be wrong. CDR3 size: 15 residues. Germline CDR1 is SGDLS and CDR2 is YYNGEE. CDR3 DNA sequence: TGTGCCAGCAGCGGGCGGGGACAGGGCCCGGACGAGCAGTACTTC. Protein product: CASSGRGQGPDEQYF.

This clonotype was detected only a few times. The rearrangement uses TRBV20-1 and TRBJ1-6; D remains unclear. The V end was cut by 1 base, the J end by 13 bases, with 14 bases between. In germline, CDR1 is DFQATT, CDR2 SNEGSKA (reference sequence). This CDR3 is built from 13 residues. The DNA of the CDR3 is TGCAGTGCTAGAGTTGGGCAGATCGGGCCCCTCCACTTT. Its protein product is CSARVGQIGPLHF.

This chain joins TRBV4-2 and TRBJ1-1; a weak D match, TRBD1 (5 bases). V lost 1 base and J 1 base, leaving 16 bases between the germline ends. CDR1 is LGHNA and CDR2 is YNFKEQ in the germline V gene. The CDR3 is 17 amino acids. CDR3 sequence (DNA): TGTGCCAGCAGCCAAGTATGGGGCGGGGAACCGAACACTGAAGCTTTCTTT. It translates to CASSQVWGGEPNTEAFF.

This clonotype has a handful of counts. CDR3 bases: TGTGCCAGCAGAACCCGACAGGGAAGTGATCAGCCCCAGCATTTT. It translates to CASRTRQGSDQPQHF. This chain joins TRBV6-6 and TRBJ1-5; TRBD1 matches at 7 bases. The CDR3 contains 15 residues. The V gene's germline CDR1 is MNHNY and CDR2 SVGAGI (reference sequence). V shed 6 bases, J shed 5 bases, and the junction held 10 bases outside the gene matches.

The genes are TRBV20-1 and TRBJ1-2; 8 bases are a match to TRBD1. CDR3 size: 11 residues. The J segment lost 8 bases and the V segment lost 5 bases, leaving 4 bases of the junction unmatched. Germline CDR1 reads DFQATT; CDR2 reads SNEGSKA (reference sequence). This CDR3 reads CSAGRTGGYTF. As DNA, the CDR3 is TGCAGTGCTGGCAGGACAGGGGGCTACACCTTC.

Notes on this clonotype: It may be a read error: a sequence one base away is much more abundant. This chain connects TRBV5-1 to TRBJ2-1, with D possibly being TRBD2 (5 bases). Gene TRBJ2-7 matches the end of the DNA better, so the J call may be wrong. The CDR3 runs 18 residues. Germline V gene sequence: CDR1 SGHRS, CDR2 YFSETQ. The CDR3 is CASSRPGTFHSSYNEQYF. CDR3 bases: TGCGCCAGCAGCCGACCGGGAACCTTCCATAGCTCCTACAATGAGCAGTACTTC.

This clonotype was seen repeatedly, ten times or more. The V call is TRBV29-1, the J call TRBJ2-3; no clear D gene. The CDR3 consists of 12 residues. CDR1 is SQVTM, CDR2 ANQGSEA, per germline. Trimming pared 7 bases from V and 5 bases from J, leaving 13 bases between. The CDR3 sequence is CSGSGVVDTQYF. The CDR3 coding sequence is TGCAGCGGGTCCGGAGTTGTAGATACGCAGTATTTT.

The chain couples TRBV29-1 to TRBJ2-3; TRBD2 matches 10 bases. The CDR3 spans 14 residues. J lost 1 base, V lost 6 bases, and 4 bases had no gene match. CDR1 and CDR2 (germline): SQVTM, ANQGSEA. CDR3 bases: TGCAGCGTCCCCCTAGCGGGAGGCACAGATACGCAGTATTTT. Residues: CSVPLAGGTDTQYF.

The rearrangement links TRBV3-1 to TRBJ2-7, with 15 bases matching TRBD2. The CDR3 has 19 residues. Trimming at V came to 0 bases and at J to 3 bases, leaving 9 bases not matched to a gene. Germline values: CDR1 LGHDT, CDR2 YNNKEL (reference sequence). CDR3 region: CASSQEGLAGGGAYYEQYF. DNA for the CDR3: TGTGCCAGCAGCCAAGAAGGACTAGCGGGGGGGGGCGCATACTACGAGCAGTACTTC.

This chain connects TRBV12-3 or TRBV12-4 to TRBJ1-1; TRBD1 might be the D (5 bases). Trimming left V 3 bases short and J 4 bases short, with 12 bases between. The length of the CDR3 is 14 residues. The CDR3 spells CASSFPRQGTEAFF. CDR3 sequence (DNA): TGTGCCAGCAGTTTCCCCAGGCAGGGCACTGAAGCTTTCTTT.

The V and J genes are TRBV20-1 and TRBJ2-3; D is unresolved. Germline CDR1 reads DFQATT; CDR2 reads SNEGSKA (reference sequence). This CDR3 is built from 14 residues. Trimming removed 0 bases from V and 0 bases from J, with 7 bases in between. The CDR3 DNA follows: TGCAGTGCTAGAGAGACCACTAGCACAGATACGCAGTATTTT. Protein product: CSARETTSTDTQYF.

V is TRBV29-1 and J is TRBJ1-1, with D unclear. Trimming cost V 4 bases and J 6 bases, with 3 bases left between them. Germline CDR1 and CDR2: SQVTM and ANQGSEA. The CDR3 is 9 residues long. CDR3 amino acids: CSVVAEAFF. In DNA form, the CDR3 reads TGCAGCGTTGTCGCTGAAGCTTTCTTT.

This chain joins TRBV20-1 and TRBJ2-7; the D is unclear. The CDR3 contains 11 residues. Between the trimmed V and J ends, which lost 1 base and 5 bases, there was a span of 6 bases. The germline V gene has CDR1 DFQATT and CDR2 SNEGSKA (reference sequence). The CDR3: CSARVIHEQYF. The CDR3 DNA follows: TGCAGTGCTAGAGTAATCCACGAGCAGTACTTC.

This clonotype was seen more than once but under ten times. This rearrangement joins TRBV6-5 to TRBJ2-3; 8 nucleotides line up with TRBD2. V lost 6 bases and J lost 5; bases outside the gene matches: 10. Germline loops: CDR1 MNHEY, CDR2 SVGAGI. The CDR3 is 15 residues long. The CDR3, as DNA: TGTGCCAGCAGCCGCTGGCGGGAGGAAGGAGATACGCAGTATTTT. Its translation: CASSRWREEGDTQYF.

The chain carries TRBV18 and TRBJ2-5; D may be TRBD1 (6 bases). The CDR3 contains 14 residues. Between the trimmed V and J ends, which lost 6 bases and 4 bases, there was a span of 15 bases. CDR1 KGHSH and CDR2 LQKENI come from the germline V gene. The DNA of the CDR3 is TGTGCCAGCTCCTTCGCCCAGGGGAGAGAGACCCAGTACTTC. Translated: CASSFAQGRETQYF.